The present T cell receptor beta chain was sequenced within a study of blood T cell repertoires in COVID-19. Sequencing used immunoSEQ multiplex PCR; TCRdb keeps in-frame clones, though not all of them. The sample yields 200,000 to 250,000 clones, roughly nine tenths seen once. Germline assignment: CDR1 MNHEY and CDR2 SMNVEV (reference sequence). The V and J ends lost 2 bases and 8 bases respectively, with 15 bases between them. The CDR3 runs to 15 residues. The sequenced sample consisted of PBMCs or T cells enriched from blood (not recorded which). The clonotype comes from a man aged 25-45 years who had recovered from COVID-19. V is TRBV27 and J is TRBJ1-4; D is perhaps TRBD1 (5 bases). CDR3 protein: CASSLHGGYPEKLFF. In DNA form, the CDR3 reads TGTGCCAGCAGTTTACACGGGGGATATCCCGAAAAACTGTTTTTT.